The T cell receptor (beta chain) under discussion was sequenced for a study of cytomegalovirus exposure and HLA in healthy donors. This clone has a handful of counts. Its antigen remains unidentified. V lost 8 bases to trimming and J lost 1 base, with 13 bases between them. There are 14 residues in the CDR3. From germline, CDR1 is SNHLY and CDR2 FYNNEI. PCR primers comprised 60 Vbeta and 13 Jbeta primers. The method was immunoSEQ multiplex PCR; TCRdb's version includes in-frame clones alone and lacks a portion of them. The data hold approximately 59,000 clones, with around 62% observed a single time. Findings and caveats of the study: A later analysis linked a missense variant in DCLRE1C to the trimming of TCR beta V and J genes. Later analysis reportedly placed an Asian-associated ancestry cluster below the roughly 700-donor mean in N-insertions. Among TCR beta chains, those listed as cytomegalovirus-associated numbered over 150. The majority of TCR sequences were rare, yet some public TCRs appeared in many donors.

The source is a young man in good health and CMV-seronegative. The sequencing input was PBMCs. The genes are TRBV2 and TRBJ2-3; the D is unclear. The CDR3 sequence is CASRRQGGTDTQYF. The CDR3 DNA reads as TGTGCCAGCCGACGGCAAGGAGGCACAGATACGCAGTATTTT. Full variable domain (rest looked up from reference TRBV2 and TRBJ2-3): EPEVTQTPSHQVTQMGQEVILRCVPISNHLYFYWYRQILGQKVEFLVSFYNNEISEKSEIFDDQFSVERPDGSNFTLKIRSTKLEDSAMYFCASRRQGGTDTQYFGPGTRLTVL.